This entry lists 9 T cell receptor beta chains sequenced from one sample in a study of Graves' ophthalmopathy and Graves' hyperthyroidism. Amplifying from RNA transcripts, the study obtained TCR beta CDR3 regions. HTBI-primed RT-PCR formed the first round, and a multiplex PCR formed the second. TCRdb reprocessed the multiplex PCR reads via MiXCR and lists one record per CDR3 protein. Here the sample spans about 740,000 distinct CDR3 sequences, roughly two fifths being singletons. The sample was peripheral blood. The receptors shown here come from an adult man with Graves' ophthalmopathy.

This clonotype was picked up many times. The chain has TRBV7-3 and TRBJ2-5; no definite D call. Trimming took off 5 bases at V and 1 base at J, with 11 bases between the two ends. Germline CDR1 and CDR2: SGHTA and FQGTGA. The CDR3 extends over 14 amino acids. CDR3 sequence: CASSPTDGQETQYF. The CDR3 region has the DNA TGTGCCAGCAGCCCAACCGACGGCCAAGAGACCCAGTACTTC.

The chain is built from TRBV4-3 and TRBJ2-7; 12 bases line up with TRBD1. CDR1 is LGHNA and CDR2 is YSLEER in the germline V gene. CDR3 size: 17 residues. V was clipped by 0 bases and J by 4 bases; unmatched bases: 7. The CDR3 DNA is TGCGCCAGCAGCCAAGATTGGGACAGGGGGCTAAGATACGAGCAGTACTTC. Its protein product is CASSQDWDRGLRYEQYF.

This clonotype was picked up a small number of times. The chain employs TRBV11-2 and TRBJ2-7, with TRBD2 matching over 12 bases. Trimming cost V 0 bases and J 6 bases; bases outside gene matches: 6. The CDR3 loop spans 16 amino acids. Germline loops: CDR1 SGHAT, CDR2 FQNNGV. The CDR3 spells CASSLDSLAGGREQYF. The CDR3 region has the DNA TGTGCCAGCAGCTTAGACTCCCTAGCGGGGGGGCGCGAGCAGTACTTC.

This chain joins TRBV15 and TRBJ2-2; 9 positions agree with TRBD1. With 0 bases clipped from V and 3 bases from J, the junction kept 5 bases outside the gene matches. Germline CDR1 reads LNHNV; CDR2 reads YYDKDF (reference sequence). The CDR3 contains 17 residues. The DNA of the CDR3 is TGTGCCACCAGCAGAGATCGGACAGGGGTTGACACCGGGGAGCTGTTTTTT. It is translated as CATSRDRTGVDTGELFF.

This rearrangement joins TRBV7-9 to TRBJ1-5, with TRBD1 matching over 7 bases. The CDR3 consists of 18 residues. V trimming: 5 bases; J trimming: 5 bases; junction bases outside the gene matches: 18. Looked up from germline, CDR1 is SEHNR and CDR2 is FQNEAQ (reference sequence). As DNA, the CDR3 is TGTGCCAGCAGCGGAATTAAGGACAGGAACACCGGGGATCAGCCCCAGCATTTT. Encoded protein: CASSGIKDRNTGDQPQHF.

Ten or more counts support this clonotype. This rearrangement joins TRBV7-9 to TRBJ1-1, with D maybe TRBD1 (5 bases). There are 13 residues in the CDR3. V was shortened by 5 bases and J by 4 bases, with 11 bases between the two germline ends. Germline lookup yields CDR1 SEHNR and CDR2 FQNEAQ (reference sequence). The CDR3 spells CASSRTGSTEAFF. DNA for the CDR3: TGTGCCAGCAGCCGCACAGGTAGCACTGAAGCTTTCTTT.

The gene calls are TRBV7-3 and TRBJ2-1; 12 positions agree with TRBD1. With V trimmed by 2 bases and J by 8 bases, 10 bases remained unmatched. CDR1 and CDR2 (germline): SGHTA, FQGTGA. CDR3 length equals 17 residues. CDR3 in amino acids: CASSLGIPGQGAYEQFF. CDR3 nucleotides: TGTGCCAGCAGCTTAGGGATCCCGGGACAGGGGGCTTATGAGCAGTTCTTC.

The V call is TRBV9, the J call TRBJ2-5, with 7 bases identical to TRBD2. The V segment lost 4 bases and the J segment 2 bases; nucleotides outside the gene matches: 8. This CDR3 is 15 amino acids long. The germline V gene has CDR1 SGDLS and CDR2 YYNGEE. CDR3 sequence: CASSTAGTTQETQYF. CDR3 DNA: TGTGCCAGCAGCACAGCGGGGACTACACAAGAGACCCAGTACTTC.

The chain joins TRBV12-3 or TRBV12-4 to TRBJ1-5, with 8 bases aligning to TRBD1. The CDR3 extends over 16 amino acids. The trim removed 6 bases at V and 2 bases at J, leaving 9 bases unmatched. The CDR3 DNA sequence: TGTGCCAGCAGAAACGGACAGGGCAGGGGCAATCAGCCCCAGCATTTT. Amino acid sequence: CASRNGQGRGNQPQHF.